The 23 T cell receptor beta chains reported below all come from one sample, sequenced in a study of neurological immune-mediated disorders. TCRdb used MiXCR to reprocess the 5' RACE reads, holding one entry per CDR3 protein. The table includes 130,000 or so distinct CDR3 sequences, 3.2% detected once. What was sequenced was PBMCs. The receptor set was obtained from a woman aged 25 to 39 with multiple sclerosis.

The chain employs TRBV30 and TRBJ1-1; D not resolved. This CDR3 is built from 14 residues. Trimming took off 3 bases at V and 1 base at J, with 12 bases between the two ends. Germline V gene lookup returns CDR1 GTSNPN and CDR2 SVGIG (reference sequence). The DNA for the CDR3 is TGTGCCTGGAGCGTCGACGGTACGAACACTGAAGCTTTCTTT. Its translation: CAWSVDGTNTEAFF.

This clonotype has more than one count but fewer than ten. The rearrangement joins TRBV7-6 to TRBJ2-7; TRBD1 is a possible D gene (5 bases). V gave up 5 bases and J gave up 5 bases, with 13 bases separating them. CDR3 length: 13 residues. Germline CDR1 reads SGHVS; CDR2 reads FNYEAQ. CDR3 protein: CASSVQGFHEQYF. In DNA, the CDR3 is TGTGCCAGCAGCGTCCAGGGATTCCACGAGCAGTACTTC.

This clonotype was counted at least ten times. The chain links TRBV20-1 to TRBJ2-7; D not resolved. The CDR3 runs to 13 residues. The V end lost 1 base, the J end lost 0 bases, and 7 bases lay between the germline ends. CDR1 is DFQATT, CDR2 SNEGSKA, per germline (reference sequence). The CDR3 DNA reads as TGCAGTGCTAGAGCGGGTTACTCCTACGAGCAGTACTTC. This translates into CSARAGYSYEQYF.

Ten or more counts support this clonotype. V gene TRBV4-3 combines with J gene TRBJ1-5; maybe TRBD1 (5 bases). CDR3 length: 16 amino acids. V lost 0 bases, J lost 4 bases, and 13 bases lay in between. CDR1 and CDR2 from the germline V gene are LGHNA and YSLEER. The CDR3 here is CASSQDQGTGNQPQHF. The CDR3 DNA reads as TGCGCCAGCAGCCAAGATCAAGGGACGGGGAATCAGCCCCAGCATTTT.

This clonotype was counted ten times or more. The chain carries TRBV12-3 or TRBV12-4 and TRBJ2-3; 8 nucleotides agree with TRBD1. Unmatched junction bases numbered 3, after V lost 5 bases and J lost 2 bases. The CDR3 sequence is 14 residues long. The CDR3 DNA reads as TGTGCCAGCAGTGAACAGGGGGTCACAGATACGCAGTATTTT. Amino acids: CASSEQGVTDTQYF.

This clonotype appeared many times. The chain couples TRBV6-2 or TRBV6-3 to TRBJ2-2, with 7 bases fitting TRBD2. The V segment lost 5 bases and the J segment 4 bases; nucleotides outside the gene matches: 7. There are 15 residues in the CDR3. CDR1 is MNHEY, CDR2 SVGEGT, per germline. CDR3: CASSPSGDPTGELFF. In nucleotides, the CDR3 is TGTGCCAGCAGTCCCAGCGGGGACCCCACCGGGGAGCTGTTTTTT.

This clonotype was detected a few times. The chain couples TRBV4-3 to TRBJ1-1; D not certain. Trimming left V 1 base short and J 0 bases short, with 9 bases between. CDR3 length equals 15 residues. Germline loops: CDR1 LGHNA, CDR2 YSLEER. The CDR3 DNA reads TGCGCCAGCAGCCAAGGCTCCGACCTGAACACTGAAGCTTTCTTT. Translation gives CASSQGSDLNTEAFF.

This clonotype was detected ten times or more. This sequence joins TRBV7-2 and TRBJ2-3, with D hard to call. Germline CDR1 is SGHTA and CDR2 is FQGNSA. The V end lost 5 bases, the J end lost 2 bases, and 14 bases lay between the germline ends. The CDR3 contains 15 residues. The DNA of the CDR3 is TGTGCCAGCAGCCCCTCTCTAGAGATCACAGATACGCAGTATTTT. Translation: CASSPSLEITDTQYF.

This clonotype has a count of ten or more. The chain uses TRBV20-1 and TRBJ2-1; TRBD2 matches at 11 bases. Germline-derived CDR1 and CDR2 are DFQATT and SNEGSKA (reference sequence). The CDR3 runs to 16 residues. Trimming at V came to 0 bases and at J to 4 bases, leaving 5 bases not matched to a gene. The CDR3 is CSARDIAGGDYNEQFF. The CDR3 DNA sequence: TGCAGTGCTAGAGATATAGCGGGAGGGGATTACAATGAGCAGTTCTTC.

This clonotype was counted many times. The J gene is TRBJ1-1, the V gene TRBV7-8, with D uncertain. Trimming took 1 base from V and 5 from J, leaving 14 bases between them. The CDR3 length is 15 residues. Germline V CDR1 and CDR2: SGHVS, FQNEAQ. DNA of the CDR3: TGTGCCAGCAGCTTAGGGAATGCATTGGGGACTGAAGCTTTCTTT. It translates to CASSLGNALGTEAFF.

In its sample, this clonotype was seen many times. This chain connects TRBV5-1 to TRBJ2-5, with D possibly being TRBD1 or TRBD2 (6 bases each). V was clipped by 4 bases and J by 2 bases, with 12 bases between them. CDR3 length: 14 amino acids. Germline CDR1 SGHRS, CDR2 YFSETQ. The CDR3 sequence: CASSPGAGQETQYF. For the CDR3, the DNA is TGCGCCAGCAGCCCGGGGGCAGGGCAAGAGACCCAGTACTTC.

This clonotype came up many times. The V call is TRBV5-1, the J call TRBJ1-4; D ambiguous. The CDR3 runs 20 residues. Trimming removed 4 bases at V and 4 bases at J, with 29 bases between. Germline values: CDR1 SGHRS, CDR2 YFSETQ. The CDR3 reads CASSHGDGSPIRRGNEKLFF. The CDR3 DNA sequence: TGCGCCAGCAGCCACGGCGACGGGTCGCCGATACGACGGGGTAATGAAAAACTGTTTTTT.

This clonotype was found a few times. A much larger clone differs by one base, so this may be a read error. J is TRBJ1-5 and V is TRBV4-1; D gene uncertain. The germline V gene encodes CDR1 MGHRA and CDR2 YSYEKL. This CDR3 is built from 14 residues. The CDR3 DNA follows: TGCGCCAGCAGCCAACGAACTTGGGATCAGCCCCAGAATTTT. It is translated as CASSQRTWDQPQNF.

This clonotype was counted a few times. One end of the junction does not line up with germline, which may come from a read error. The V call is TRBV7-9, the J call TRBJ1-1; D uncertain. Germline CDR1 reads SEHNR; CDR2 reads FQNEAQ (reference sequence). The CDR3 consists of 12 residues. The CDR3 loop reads CANSPGNTEAFF. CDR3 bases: TGTGCCAACAGCCCAGGCAACACTGAAGCTTTCTTT. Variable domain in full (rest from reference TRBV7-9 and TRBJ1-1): DTGVSQNPRHKITKRGQNVTFRCDPISEHNRLYWYRQTLGQGPEFLTYFQNEAQLEKSRLLSDRFSAERPKGSFSTLEIQRTEQGDSAMYLCANSPGNTEAFFGQGTRLTVV.

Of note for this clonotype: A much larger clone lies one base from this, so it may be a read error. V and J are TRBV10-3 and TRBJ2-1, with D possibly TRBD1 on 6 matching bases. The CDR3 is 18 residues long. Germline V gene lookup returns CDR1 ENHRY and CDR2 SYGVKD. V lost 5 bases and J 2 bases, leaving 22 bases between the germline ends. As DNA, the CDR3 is TGTGCCATCAGTCCAGGGGCCTCGAAGGAGATCCCCTACAATGAGCAGTTCTTC. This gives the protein CAISPGASKEIPYNEQFF.

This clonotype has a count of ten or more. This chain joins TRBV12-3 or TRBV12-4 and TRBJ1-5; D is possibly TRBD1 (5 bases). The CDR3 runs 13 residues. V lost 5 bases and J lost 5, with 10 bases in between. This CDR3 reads CASSPGAYQPQHF. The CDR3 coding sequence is TGTGCCAGCAGTCCCGGGGCGTATCAGCCCCAGCATTTT.

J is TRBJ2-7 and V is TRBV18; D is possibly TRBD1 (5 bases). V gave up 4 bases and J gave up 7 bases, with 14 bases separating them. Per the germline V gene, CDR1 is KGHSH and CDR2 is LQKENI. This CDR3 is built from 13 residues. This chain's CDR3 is CASSLQAAVEQYF. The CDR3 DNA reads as TGTGCCAGCTCACTACAGGCGGCGGTGGAGCAGTACTTC.

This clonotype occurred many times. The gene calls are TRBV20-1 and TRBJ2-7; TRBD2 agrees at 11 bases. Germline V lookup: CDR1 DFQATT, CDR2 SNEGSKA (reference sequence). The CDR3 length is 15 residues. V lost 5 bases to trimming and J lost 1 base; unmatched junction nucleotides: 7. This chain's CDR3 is CSAGPLAGVSYEQYF. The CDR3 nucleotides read TGCAGTGCTGGCCCACTAGCGGGAGTTTCCTACGAGCAGTACTTC.

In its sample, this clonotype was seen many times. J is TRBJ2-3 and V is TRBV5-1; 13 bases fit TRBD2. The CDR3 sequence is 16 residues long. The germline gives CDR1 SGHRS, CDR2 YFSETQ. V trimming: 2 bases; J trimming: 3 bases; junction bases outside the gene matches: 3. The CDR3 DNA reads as TGCGCCAGCAGCTTACTAGCGGGGGGGCGGACAGATACGCAGTATTTT. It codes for CASSLLAGGRTDTQYF.

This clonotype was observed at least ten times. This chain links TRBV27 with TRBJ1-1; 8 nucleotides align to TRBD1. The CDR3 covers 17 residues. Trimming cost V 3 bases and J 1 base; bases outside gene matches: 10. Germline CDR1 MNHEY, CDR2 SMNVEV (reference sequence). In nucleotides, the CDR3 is TGTGCCAGCAGTTTCTCCGGACAGGGCTTTTCGAACACTGAAGCTTTCTTT. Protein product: CASSFSGQGFSNTEAFF.

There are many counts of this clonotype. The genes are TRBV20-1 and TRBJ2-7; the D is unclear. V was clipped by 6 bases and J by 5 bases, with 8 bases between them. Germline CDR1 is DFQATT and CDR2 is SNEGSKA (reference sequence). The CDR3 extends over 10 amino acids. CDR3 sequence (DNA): TGCAGTGCCGGTGTGCACGAGCAGTACTTC. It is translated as CSAGVHEQYF.

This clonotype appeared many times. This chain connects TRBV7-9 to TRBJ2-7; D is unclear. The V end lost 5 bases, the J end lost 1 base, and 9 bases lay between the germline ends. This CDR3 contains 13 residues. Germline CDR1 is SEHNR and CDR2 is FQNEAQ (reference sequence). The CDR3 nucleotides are TGTGCCAGCAGCCCTGCGGCTTCCTACGAGCAGTACTTC. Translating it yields CASSPAASYEQYF.

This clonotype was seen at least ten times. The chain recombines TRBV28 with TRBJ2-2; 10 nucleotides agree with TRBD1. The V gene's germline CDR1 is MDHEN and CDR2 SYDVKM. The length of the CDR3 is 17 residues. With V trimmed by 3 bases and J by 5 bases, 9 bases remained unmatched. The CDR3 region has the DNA TGTGCCAGCAGTTTCTTTTCCGGGACAGGGGTTACCGGGGAGCTGTTTTTT. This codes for CASSFFSGTGVTGELFF.